This T cell receptor beta chain is drawn from a study of vaccination effects on CD4 cells after COVID-19 (dated by TCRdb to between 2021 and 2024). With respect to the entire study: Participants received two doses of either the BNT162b2 or the mRNA-1273 mRNA SARS-CoV-2 vaccine. SARS-CoV-2 spike-specific CD4+ TCR repertoires from before and after mRNA vaccination were compared in COVID-19 convalescent patients and in infection-naive vaccine recipients. The Oncomine TCR Beta short-read assay on an Illumina iSeq 100 was used to sequence cultures from other donors in the study. Altogether, some 11 COVID-19 convalescent patients and a few SARS-CoV-2-naive healthy vaccine recipients made up the full study. The full study reports these points: At late post-vaccination timepoints, both infection-induced and vaccine-induced clones showed marked clonal contraction, consistent with waning T cell responses. Among healthy vaccine recipients, nearly all vaccine-induced clones were SARS-CoV-2 mono-reactive, and only 1 of 255 was cross-reactive with common cold coronaviruses. The study was limited by a small number of convalescent patients and lacked early post-infection timepoints.

Regarding this clone: What this receptor recognizes is not known. No base quality values were provided; no much bigger clone lies one nucleotide off.

The CDR3 holds 15 amino acids from the cysteine to the phenylalanine. The entry retains the CDR3 DNA only, 45 bases that are in frame from base 1. The germline V gene yields SNHLY for CDR1 and FYNNEI for CDR2. The germline V and J ends show losses of 4 bases and 0 bases respectively, and no gene match explains 4 bases of the junction. The library was produced with the immunoSEQ multiplex PCR assay. DNA from the cultured and isolated CD4+ T cells underwent TCR beta CDR3 sequencing. Processing in the source paper ran as follows. Non-productive TCR sequences were discarded, and reads were trimmed to the CDR3 region, with only CDR3s of 7 or more amino acids retained. Antigen-specific clonotypes were identified using the MANAFEST web app by comparison of expansion in peptide wells against reference cultures. For clones to be considered positive, expansion at FDR<0.05 versus reference and all other wells, an odds ratio above 5, and a frequency above 0.1% in two replicate wells were required. Clonotypes significantly expanded in SARS-CoV-2 spike wells and in at least one common cold coronavirus spike condition were defined as cross-reactive. CDR3 similarity was assessed by Levenshtein distance with the stringdist R package, and unrooted trees were built with ape in R 3.6.1. TCRdb obtained this table from immuneACCESS and retained in-frame rearrangements with V and J assigned. These tables miss some clones; where compared with another copy, unresolved V genes account for less than half of the shortfall, and the remainder is unexplained. V, J and clone size reflect that table, while D and trimming were determined from the DNA. Recorded for this sample are about 20,000 clones; roughly three quarters of them occurred a single time. Roughly a tenth of the sample is taken by the ten largest.

In the ViraFEST assay, PBMC were stimulated with viral peptide pools, and antigen-specific CD4+ T cell clonotypes were then identified by expansion using TCR sequencing. After less than 13 days of culture, CD4+ T cells were isolated with the EasySep CD4+ T cell isolation kit. The absence of prior SARS-CoV-2 infection in healthy vaccine recipients was confirmed by negative nucleocapsid antibodies before and after vaccination. A few million PBMC per well were cultured with about 9.6 ug/ml peptides in IMDM containing 5% human AB serum, around 9.7 IU/ml IL-2 and gentamicin. Half of the culture medium was replaced with fresh IL-2-containing medium on days 3 and 7. Unless noted otherwise, every peptide stimulation condition was grown in triplicate wells. Using Ficoll-Paque Plus gradient centrifugation, PBMC were separated from whole blood and then either used fresh or cryopreserved at -140C. The spike proteins of SARS-CoV-2 and of the common cold coronaviruses HCoV-NL63, HCoV-OC43 and HCoV-229E were spanned by overlapping peptide pools. The QIAamp micro DNA kit was used to extract genomic DNA from the cultured CD4+ T cells.

The chain employs TRBV2 and TRBJ1-1; TRBD1 aligns with 8 central bases. The sample was CD4+ T cells from PBMCs cultured with HCoV-NL63 spike peptides, taken before COVID-19 vaccination. The cell subset or site label here, explained by the study, means: HCoV-NL63 spike overlapping peptide pool stimulation. The TCR sequence derives from a human donor who received a COVID-19 vaccine. Read as DNA, the sequence is TGTGCCAGCAGTGCGCAGGGGGCTATGAACACTGAAGCTTTCTTT. It encodes CASSAQGAMNTEAFF.